Listed here are 5 T cell receptor beta chains from one sample, sequenced in a study of blood T cell repertoires in COVID-19. Some clones are missing from TCRdb's copy, which holds only in-frame ones; the method was immunoSEQ multiplex PCR. The sample yields roughly 180,000 clones, almost 85% seen once. The sample was PBMCs or T cells enriched from blood (not recorded which). Receptors originate from a man aged 50 to 59 who had recovered from COVID-19.

J is TRBJ2-1 and V is TRBV14; TRBD2 is a possible D gene (6 bases). The V end lost 4 bases, the J end lost 1 base, and 14 bases lay between the germline ends. The CDR3 consists of 16 residues. The germline V gene has CDR1 SGHDN and CDR2 FVKESK. The CDR3 nucleotides read TGTGCCAGCAGCCCCTTGGCGGGGAATTCCTACAATGAGCAGTTCTTC. Encoded protein: CASSPLAGNSYNEQFF.

The chain uses TRBV3-1 (or the pseudogene TRBV3-2) and TRBJ2-5; D is ambiguous. Germline V gene sequence: CDR1 LGHDT, CDR2 YNNKEL (reference sequence). Deletions cut 0 bases from V and 5 bases from J, with 13 bases between. CDR3 length equals 15 residues. Written as DNA, the CDR3 is TGTGCCAGCAGCCAAGAAAACTGGAAGCGCGAGACCCAGTACTTC. As protein: CASSQENWKRETQYF.

This clone came up many times. The V and J genes are TRBV28 and TRBJ1-4; 7 bases are shared with TRBD1. Trimming cost V 5 bases and J 5 bases; bases outside gene matches: 8. The CDR3 spans 15 residues. The germline V gene has CDR1 MDHEN and CDR2 SYDVKM. The CDR3 is CASSIDRARNEKLFF. In DNA form, the CDR3 reads TGTGCCAGCAGTATCGACAGGGCCCGAAATGAAAAACTGTTTTTT. Complete variable domain (other parts from reference TRBV28 and TRBJ1-4): DVKVTQSSRYLVKRTGEKVFLECVQDMDHENMFWYRQDPGLGLRLIYFSYDVKMKEKGDIPEGYSVSREKKERFSLILESASTNQTSMYLCASSIDRARNEKLFFGSGTQLSVL.

The CDR3 protein is CASSLVGGQETQYF. As DNA, the CDR3 is TGTGCCAGCAGCTTAGTGGGGGGCCAAGAGACCCAGTACTTC. V is TRBV7-9 and J is TRBJ2-5, with D perhaps matching TRBD2 (6 bases). The CDR3 has 14 residues. The germline V and J ends were trimmed by 1 base and 1 base, with 7 bases remaining between them. Germline V gene sequence: CDR1 SEHNR, CDR2 FQNEAQ (reference sequence). The full variable domain, completed using reference TRBV7-9 and TRBJ2-5, is DTGVSQNPRHKITKRGQNVTFRCDPISEHNRLYWYRQTLGQGPEFLTYFQNEAQLEKSRLLSDRFSAERPKGSFSTLEIQRTEQGDSAMYLCASSLVGGQETQYFGPGTRLLVL.

The rearrangement joins TRBV29-1 to TRBJ1-1; D not resolved. The CDR3 is 13 amino acids. Germline values: CDR1 SQVTM, CDR2 ANQGSEA. Trimming removed 7 bases at V and 0 bases at J, with 12 bases between. The CDR3 sequence: CSAHTQMNTEAFF. DNA of the CDR3: TGCAGCGCTCATACACAGATGAACACTGAAGCTTTCTTT. Complete variable domain (other parts from reference TRBV29-1 and TRBJ1-1): SAVISQKPSRDICQRGTSLTIQCQVDSQVTMMFWYRQQPGQSLTLIATANQGSEATYESGFVIDKFPISRPNLTFSTLTVSNMSPEDSSIYLCSAHTQMNTEAFFGQGTRLTVV.